Sequencing of this T cell receptor (beta chain) was carried out in a study of T cell responses to AZD1222 COVID-19 vaccine. TCRdb keeps only in-frame clones here, not all; method: immunoSEQ multiplex PCR. The data show 87,000 or so clones, 85% to 90% seen once. V was shortened by 4 bases and J by 6 bases, with 15 bases between the two germline ends. The length of the CDR3 is 15 residues. From germline, CDR1 is SNHLY and CDR2 FYNNEI. This clone has only one observation. This clonotype was obtained from an adult in good health. The sequencing used peripheral blood, collected on day 0 of AZD1222 vaccination. The chain uses TRBV2 and TRBJ2-2; possible D gene TRBD1, 6 bases. The CDR3 sequence: CASSGQGRMAGELFF. In nucleotides, the CDR3 is TGTGCCAGCAGTGGGCAGGGGCGGATGGCCGGGGAGCTGTTTTTT.